One and the same sample provided the 19 T cell receptor beta chains below, sequenced in a study of long-term antiretroviral therapy in people with HIV. At the survey level, the v3.0 immunoSEQ assay was run. Profiled with immunoSEQ multiplex PCR; TCRdb holds only in-frame clones, not every one. The sample has 25,000 to 30,000 clones; 80% to 90% are singletons. The sample in question was unsorted PBMCs, obtained 3 years after starting antiretroviral therapy. Source of these receptors: a man aged 40-50 years with HIV.

The chain links TRBV15 to TRBJ2-3; a possible D gene is TRBD2 (6 bases). Germline CDR1 and CDR2: LNHNV and YYDKDF (reference sequence). This CDR3 spans 16 amino acids. With 2 bases removed from V and 4 bases from J, the gap between germline ends came to 16 bases. The CDR3 loop is CATSRLSGGVADTQYF. The CDR3, as DNA: TGTGCCACCAGCAGACTATCAGGAGGGGTGGCAGATACGCAGTATTTT.

The rearrangement uses TRBV27 and TRBJ2-7, with TRBD2 identical over 12 bases. The CDR3 is 16 residues long. The V segment lost 6 bases and the J segment 3 bases; nucleotides outside the gene matches: 9. Germline CDR1 MNHEY, CDR2 SMNVEV (reference sequence). CDR3 protein: CASSAFGLAGFYEQYF. In nucleotides, the CDR3 is TGTGCCAGCAGCGCGTTTGGACTAGCGGGGTTCTACGAGCAGTACTTC.

The chain is built from TRBV29-1 and TRBJ2-7; TRBD1 agrees at 11 bases. This CDR3 is built from 13 residues. Germline V CDR1 and CDR2: SQVTM, ANQGSEA. The V segment lost 6 bases and the J segment 6 bases; nucleotides outside the gene matches: 7. CDR3 bases: TGCAGCGTCGGTGGGGACAGGGGGATCGAGCAGTACTTC. It translates to CSVGGDRGIEQYF.

The genes are TRBV5-4 and TRBJ2-7, with D perhaps matching TRBD1 or TRBD2 (6 bases each). The CDR3 runs 15 residues. V lost 3 bases, J lost 3 bases, and 16 bases lay in between. The germline gives CDR1 SGHNT, CDR2 YYREEE (reference sequence). The CDR3, as DNA: TGTGCCAGCAGCTGGGGAGAGAGGGGGGACTACGAGCAGTACTTC. Protein: CASSWGERGDYEQYF.

This clone was picked up one time. J is TRBJ1-2 and V is TRBV18, with 9 positions matching TRBD1. Germline CDR1 reads KGHSH; CDR2 reads LQKENI. V lost 6 bases, J lost 14 bases, and 10 bases stayed unmatched. The CDR3 totals 12 residues. This CDR3 is CASSPGQGVITF. CDR3 bases: TGTGCCAGCTCTCCGGGACAGGGAGTTATTACCTTC.

The chain carries TRBV6-5 and TRBJ2-5; D may be TRBD2 (6 bases). Trimming cost V 11 bases and J 14 bases, with 15 bases left between them. Germline V gene sequence: CDR1 MNHEY, CDR2 SVGAGI. The CDR3 spans 9 residues. CDR3 protein: CAARDFDYF. DNA for the CDR3: TGTGCCGCCCGGGACTTCGATTACTTC.

The genes are TRBV7-3 and TRBJ2-5, with D possibly TRBD2 on 6 matching bases. The germline V and J ends were trimmed by 0 bases and 7 bases, with 15 bases remaining between them. Per germline, CDR1 SGHTA and CDR2 FQGTGA. This CDR3 is 15 amino acids long. This CDR3 is CASSLTAGPGTTQYF. In DNA form, the CDR3 reads TGTGCCAGCAGCTTAACGGCGGGACCAGGGACGACCCAGTACTTC.

The chain joins TRBV30 to TRBJ1-4; maybe TRBD1 (5 bases). Germline V gene data show CDR1 as GTSNPN and CDR2 as SVGIG (reference sequence). The V gene lost 5 bases and the J gene lost 3 bases, with 16 bases spanning the gap. The CDR3 is 15 residues long. The CDR3 coding sequence is TGTGCCTGGGACCACCCCTGGACATCTAATGAAAAACTGTTTTTT. Residues: CAWDHPWTSNEKLFF.

The chain carries TRBV6-4 and TRBJ1-6; D gene uncertain. Trimming pared 4 bases from V and 8 bases from J, leaving 12 bases between. Germline V gene data show CDR1 as MRHNA and CDR2 as SNTAGT. The CDR3 sequence is 14 residues long. CDR3 sequence reads: CASSAGATDSPLHF. Here the CDR3 DNA reads TGTGCCAGCAGTGCTGGAGCCACGGATTCACCCCTCCACTTT.

This clone was found a few times. The chain recombines TRBV7-2 with TRBJ1-2; D is unclear. Germline V CDR1 and CDR2: SGHTA, FQGNSA. V was shortened by 6 bases and J by 11 bases, with 22 bases between the two germline ends. The CDR3 spans 14 residues. Here the CDR3 DNA reads TGTGCCAGCAGGCCCCGGACCCCCCACTTTAGGTACACCTTC. Amino acids: CASRPRTPHFRYTF. The full variable domain, completed using reference TRBV7-2 and TRBJ1-2, is GAGVSQSPSNKVTEKGKDVELRCDPISGHTALYWYRQSLGQGLEFLIYFQGNSAPDKSGLPSDRFSAERTGGSVSTLTIQRTQQEDSAVYLCASRPRTPHFRYTFGSGTRLTVV.

The chain joins TRBV2 to TRBJ2-5; 7 positions agree with TRBD2. Trimming removed 5 bases from V and 2 bases from J; junction bases left unmatched: 8. This CDR3 is built from 15 residues. Germline V gives CDR1 SNHLY, CDR2 FYNNEI. CDR3 region: CASSRLVGGQETQYF. The CDR3 coding sequence is TGTGCCAGCAGTCGACTAGTGGGGGGGCAAGAGACCCAGTACTTC. Variable domain in full (rest from reference TRBV2 and TRBJ2-5): EPEVTQTPSHQVTQMGQEVILRCVPISNHLYFYWYRQILGQKVEFLVSFYNNEISEKSEIFDDQFSVERPDGSNFTLKIRSTKLEDSAMYFCASSRLVGGQETQYFGPGTRLLVL.

The CDR3 loop reads CASSPGLAGGLSYEQYF. CDR3 in DNA: TGCGCCAGCAGCCCGGGACTAGCGGGAGGACTCTCCTACGAGCAGTACTTC. The J gene is TRBJ2-7, the V gene TRBV5-1, with TRBD2 matching over 15 bases. The V and J ends lost 4 bases and 0 bases, in that order; junction bases with no gene match: 5. The germline V gene encodes CDR1 SGHRS and CDR2 YFSETQ. This CDR3 region has 17 residues.

This chain joins TRBV11-2 and TRBJ2-7; possibly TRBD2 for D (6 bases). V lost 4 bases, J lost 5 bases, and 18 bases lay in between. CDR1 and CDR2 (germline): SGHAT, FQNNGV. The CDR3 totals 15 residues. CDR3 region: CASSSPRDSSNEQYF. Written as DNA, the CDR3 is TGTGCCAGCAGCTCTCCACGGGACTCTTCCAACGAGCAGTACTTC.

The V call is TRBV2, the J call TRBJ1-1; possibly TRBD1 for D (6 bases). The V end was cut by 7 bases, the J end by 3 bases, with 9 bases between. Germline CDR1 and CDR2: SNHLY and FYNNEI. The CDR3 is 12 amino acids. CDR3 protein: CASKGGYTEAFF. DNA for the CDR3: TGTGCCAGCAAGGGGGGGTACACTGAAGCTTTCTTT.

The chain combines TRBV19 with TRBJ2-3, with D maybe TRBD1 (6 bases). Germline-derived CDR1 and CDR2 are LNHDA and SQIVND (reference sequence). The CDR3 has 14 amino acids. V gave up 6 bases and J gave up 8 bases, with 18 bases separating them. CDR3 sequence (DNA): TGTGCCAGTAGCATCGGTGCAGGGGATGGTACGCAGTATTTT. Translated: CASSIGAGDGTQYF. Based on the CDR3 plus reference TRBV19 and TRBJ2-3, the full variable domain is DGGITQSPKYLFRKEGQNVTLSCEQNLNHDAMYWYRQDPGQGLRLIYYSQIVNDFQKGDIAEGYSVSREKKESFPLTVTSAQKNPTAFYLCASSIGAGDGTQYFGPGTRLTVL.

V and J are TRBV10-3 and TRBJ2-3; 7 nucleotides line up with TRBD1. Germline CDR1 and CDR2: ENHRY and SYGVKD. The CDR3 is 14 amino acids. J was trimmed by 2 bases and V by 7 bases; bases with no gene match: 6. CDR3 coding DNA: TGTGCCATCATCCCGGGACAGAACACAGATACGCAGTATTTT. Its translation: CAIIPGQNTDTQYF.

Turning to this clone: Other DNA sequences of this sample code for an identical CDR3. The CDR3 reads CASSQRTGPYEQYF. DNA for the CDR3: TGCGCCAGCAGCCAAAGGACAGGGCCATACGAGCAGTACTTC. V and J are TRBV4-3 and TRBJ2-7; 8 nucleotides agree with TRBD1. There are 14 residues in the CDR3. Germline V gene sequence: CDR1 LGHNA, CDR2 YSLEER. V lost 2 bases to trimming and J lost 4 bases; unmatched junction nucleotides: 4.

This rearrangement joins TRBV5-1 to TRBJ2-2; 8 bases agree with TRBD2. V dropped 0 bases and J dropped 6; count of bases not matched to a gene: 7. The CDR3 loop spans 16 amino acids. Germline V CDR1 and CDR2: SGHRS, YFSETQ. The CDR3 nucleotides are TGCGCCAGCAGCTTGGAAGGGACTAGTGTCTCCGGGGAGCTGTTTTTT. As protein: CASSLEGTSVSGELFF. Supplemented by reference TRBV5-1 and TRBJ2-2, the full variable domain reads KAGVTQTPRYLIKTRGQQVTLSCSPISGHRSVSWYQQTPGQGLQFLFEYFSETQRNKGNFPGRFSGRQFSNSRSEMNVSTLELGDSALYLCASSLEGTSVSGELFFGEGSRLTVL.

The chain has TRBV18 and TRBJ1-2, with no clear D. Trimming removed 3 bases at V and 6 bases at J, with 17 bases between. CDR1 and CDR2 from the germline V gene are KGHSH and LQKENI. This CDR3 is built from 15 residues. Here the CDR3 reads CASSPQAGSWDGYTF. CDR3 coding DNA: TGTGCCAGCTCACCCCAGGCCGGTTCTTGGGATGGCTACACCTTC. Full variable domain (missing parts from reference TRBV18 and TRBJ1-2): NAGVMQNPRHLVRRRGQEARLRCSPMKGHSHVYWYRQLPEEGLKFMVYLQKENIIDESGMPKERFSAEFPKEGPSILRIQQVVRGDSAAYFCASSPQAGSWDGYTFGSGTRLTVV.